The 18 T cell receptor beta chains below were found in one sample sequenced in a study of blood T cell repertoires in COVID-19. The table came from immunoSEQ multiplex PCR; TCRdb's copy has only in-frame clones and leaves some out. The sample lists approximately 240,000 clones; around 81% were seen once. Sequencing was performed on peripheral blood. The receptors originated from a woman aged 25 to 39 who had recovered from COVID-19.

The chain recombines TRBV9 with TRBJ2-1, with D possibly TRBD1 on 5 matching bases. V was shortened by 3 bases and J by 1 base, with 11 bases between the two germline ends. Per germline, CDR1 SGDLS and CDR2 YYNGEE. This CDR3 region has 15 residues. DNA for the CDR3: TGTGCCAGCAGCGCGGACACACTGTCCTACAATGAGCAGTTCTTC. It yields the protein CASSADTLSYNEQFF.

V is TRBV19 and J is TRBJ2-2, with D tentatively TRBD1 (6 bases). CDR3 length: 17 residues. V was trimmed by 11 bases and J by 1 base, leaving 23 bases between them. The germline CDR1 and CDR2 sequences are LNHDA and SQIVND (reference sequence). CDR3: CAGITLPGQRNTGELFF. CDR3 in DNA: TGTGCCGGAATAACCCTCCCAGGACAGAGGAACACCGGGGAGCTGTTTTTT.

The CDR3 DNA reads as TGTGCCAGCAGCCCCCCGACAGATGCCTACGAGCAGTACTTC. Translated: CASSPPTDAYEQYF. The chain has TRBV9 and TRBJ2-7; tentatively, D is TRBD1 (5 bases). The length of the CDR3 is 14 residues. The V end lost 4 bases, the J end lost 2 bases, and 13 bases lay between the germline ends. CDR1 is SGDLS, CDR2 YYNGEE, per germline.

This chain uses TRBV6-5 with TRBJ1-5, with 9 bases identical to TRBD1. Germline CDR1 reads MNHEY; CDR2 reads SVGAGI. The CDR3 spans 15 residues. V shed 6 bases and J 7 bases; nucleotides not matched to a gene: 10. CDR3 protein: CASRQTGGLGQPQHF. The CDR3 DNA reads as TGTGCCAGCAGACAAACAGGGGGCCTTGGACAGCCCCAGCATTTT.

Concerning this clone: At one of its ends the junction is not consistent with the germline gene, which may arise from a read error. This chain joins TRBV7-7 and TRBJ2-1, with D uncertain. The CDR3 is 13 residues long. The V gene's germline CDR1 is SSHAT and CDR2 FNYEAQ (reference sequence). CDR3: CASSLGQDNEQFF. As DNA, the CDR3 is TGTGCTAGCAGCTTAGGGCAGGACAATGAGCAGTTCTTC.

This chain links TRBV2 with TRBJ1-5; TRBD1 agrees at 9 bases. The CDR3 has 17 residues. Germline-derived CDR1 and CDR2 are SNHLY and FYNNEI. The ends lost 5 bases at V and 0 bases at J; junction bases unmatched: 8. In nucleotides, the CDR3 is TGTGCCAGCAGTCGGTCACAGGGGGCCCATAGCAATCAGCCCCAGCATTTT. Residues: CASSRSQGAHSNQPQHF.

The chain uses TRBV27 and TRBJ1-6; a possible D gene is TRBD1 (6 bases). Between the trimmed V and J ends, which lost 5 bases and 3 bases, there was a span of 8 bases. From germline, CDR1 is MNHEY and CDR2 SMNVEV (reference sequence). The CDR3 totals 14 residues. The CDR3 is CASSPDSYNSPLHF. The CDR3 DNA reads TGTGCCAGCAGTCCGGACAGCTATAATTCACCCCTCCACTTT.

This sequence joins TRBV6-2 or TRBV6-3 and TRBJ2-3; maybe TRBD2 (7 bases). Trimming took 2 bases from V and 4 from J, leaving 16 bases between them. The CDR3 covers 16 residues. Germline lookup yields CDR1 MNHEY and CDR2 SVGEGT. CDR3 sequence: CASSYPLAGAPDTQYF. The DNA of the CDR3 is TGTGCCAGCAGTTACCCCCTCGCGGGGGCCCCAGATACGCAGTATTTT.

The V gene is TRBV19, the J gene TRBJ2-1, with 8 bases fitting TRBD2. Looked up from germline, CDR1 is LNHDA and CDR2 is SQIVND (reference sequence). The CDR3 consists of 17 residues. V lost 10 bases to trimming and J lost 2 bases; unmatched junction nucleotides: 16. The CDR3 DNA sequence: TGTGCCACCCTGGGGCTAGCGGGCCCGAGGGCCTACAATGAGCAGTTCTTC. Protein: CATLGLAGPRAYNEQFF.

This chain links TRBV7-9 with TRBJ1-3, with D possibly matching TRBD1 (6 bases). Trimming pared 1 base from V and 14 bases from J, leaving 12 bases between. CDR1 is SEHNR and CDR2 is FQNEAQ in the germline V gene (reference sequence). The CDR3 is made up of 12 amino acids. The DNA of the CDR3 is TGTGCCAGCAGCTTAGTTCAGGGGCTGCTATATTTT. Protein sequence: CASSLVQGLLYF.

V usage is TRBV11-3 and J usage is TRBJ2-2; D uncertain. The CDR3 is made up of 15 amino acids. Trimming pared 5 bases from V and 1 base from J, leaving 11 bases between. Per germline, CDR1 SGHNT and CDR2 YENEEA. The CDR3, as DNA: TGTGCCAGCAGCCTTCAGGTCAAGAACACCGGGGAGCTGTTTTTT. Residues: CASSLQVKNTGELFF.

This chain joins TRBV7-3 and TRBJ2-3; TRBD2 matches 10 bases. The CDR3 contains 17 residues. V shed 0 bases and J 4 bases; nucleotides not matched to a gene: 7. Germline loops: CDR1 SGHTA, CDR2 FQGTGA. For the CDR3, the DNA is TGTGCCAGCAGCTTAACTCCTAGCGGGAGTGTTGCAGATACGCAGTATTTT. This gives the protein CASSLTPSGSVADTQYF. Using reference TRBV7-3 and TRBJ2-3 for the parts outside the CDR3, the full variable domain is GAGVSQTPSNKVTEKGKYVELRCDPISGHTALYWYRQSLGQGPEFLIYFQGTGAADDSGLPNDRFFAVRPEGSVSTLKIQRTERGDSAVYLCASSLTPSGSVADTQYFGPGTRLTVL.

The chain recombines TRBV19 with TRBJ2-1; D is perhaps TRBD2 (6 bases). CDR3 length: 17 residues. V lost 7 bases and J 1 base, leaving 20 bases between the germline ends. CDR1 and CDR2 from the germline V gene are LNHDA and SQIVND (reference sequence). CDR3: CASNPGQRAGSYNEQFF. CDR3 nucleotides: TGTGCCAGTAACCCCGGCCAAAGGGCGGGATCCTACAATGAGCAGTTCTTC. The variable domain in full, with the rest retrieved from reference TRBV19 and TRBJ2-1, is DGGITQSPKYLFRKEGQNVTLSCEQNLNHDAMYWYRQDPGQGLRLIYYSQIVNDFQKGDIAEGYSVSREKKESFPLTVTSAQKNPTAFYLCASNPGQRAGSYNEQFFGPGTRLTVL.

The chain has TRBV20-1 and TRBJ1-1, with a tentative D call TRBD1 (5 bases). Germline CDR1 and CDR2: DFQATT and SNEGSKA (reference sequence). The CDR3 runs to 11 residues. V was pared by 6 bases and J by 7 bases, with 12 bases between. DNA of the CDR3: TGCAGTGCCGGCCGGGGGGGTGAAGCTTTCTTT. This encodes CSAGRGGEAFF.

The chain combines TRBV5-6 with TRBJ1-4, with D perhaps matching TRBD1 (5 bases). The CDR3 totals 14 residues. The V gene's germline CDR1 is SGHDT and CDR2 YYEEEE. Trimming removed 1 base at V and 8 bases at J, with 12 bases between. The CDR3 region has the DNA TGTGCCAGCAGCTTGCGGCAGGGTGGGGAAAAACTGTTTTTT. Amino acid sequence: CASSLRQGGEKLFF.

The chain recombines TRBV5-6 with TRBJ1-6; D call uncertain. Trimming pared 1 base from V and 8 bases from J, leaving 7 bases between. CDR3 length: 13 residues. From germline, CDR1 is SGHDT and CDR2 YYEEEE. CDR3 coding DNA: TGTGCCAGCAGCTTGATTCAGGATTCACCCCTCCACTTT. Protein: CASSLIQDSPLHF.

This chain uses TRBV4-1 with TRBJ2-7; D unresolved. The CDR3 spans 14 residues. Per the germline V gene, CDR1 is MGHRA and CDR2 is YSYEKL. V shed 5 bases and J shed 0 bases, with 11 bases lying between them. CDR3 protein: CASSARVSSYEQYF. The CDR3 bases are TGCGCCAGCAGCGCACGGGTTAGCTCCTACGAGCAGTACTTC.

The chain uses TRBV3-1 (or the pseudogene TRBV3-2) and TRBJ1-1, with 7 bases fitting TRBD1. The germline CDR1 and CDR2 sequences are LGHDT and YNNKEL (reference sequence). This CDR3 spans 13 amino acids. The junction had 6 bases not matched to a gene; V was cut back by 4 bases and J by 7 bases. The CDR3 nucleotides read TGTGCCAGCAGCCTCAGGGGGACTGGTGAAGCTTTCTTT. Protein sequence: CASSLRGTGEAFF.